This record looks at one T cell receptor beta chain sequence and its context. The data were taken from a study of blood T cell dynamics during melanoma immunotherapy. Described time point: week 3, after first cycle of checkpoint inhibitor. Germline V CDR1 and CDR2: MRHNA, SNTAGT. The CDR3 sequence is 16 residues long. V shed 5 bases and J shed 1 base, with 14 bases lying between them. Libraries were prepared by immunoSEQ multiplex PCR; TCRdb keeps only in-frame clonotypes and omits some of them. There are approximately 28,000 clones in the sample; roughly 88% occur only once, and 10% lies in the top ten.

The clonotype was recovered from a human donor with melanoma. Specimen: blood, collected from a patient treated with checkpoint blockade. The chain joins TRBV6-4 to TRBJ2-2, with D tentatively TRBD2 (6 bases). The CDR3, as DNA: TGTGCCAGCAGTATTATCAGGAGGGGGAACACCGGGGAGCTGTTTTTT. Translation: CASSIIRRGNTGELFF.